Sequencing of this T cell receptor (beta chain) was carried out in a study of blood T cell repertoires in COVID-19. Background on the study: Spain, Italy and the United States supplied samples that represented acute and convalescent COVID-19. From T cells, B-cell-depleted T cells, or PBMCs came the material, which was cDNA or gDNA.

This CDR3 is 15 amino acids long. The germline V gene has CDR1 SGHDN and CDR2 FVKESK. The V end lost 3 bases, the J end lost 0 bases, and 12 bases lay between the germline ends. A few counts support this clone. Study processing details: Nucleated cell number was recorded as an estimate derived from reference gene primer amplification. The data were produced by immunoSEQ multiplex PCR, yet TCRdb's version contains in-frame clones alone and is incomplete. The DNA was the basis for D and trimming; V, J and clone size are from that table. The sample has 98,000 or so clones, approximately 88% seen once. The TCR was taken from a man in his 60s with acute or convalescent COVID-19. V and J are TRBV14 and TRBJ2-7; weak D call: TRBD2 (6 bases). The sequencing input was peripheral blood. The CDR3 here is CASSQAGTLSYEQYF. The CDR3 bases are TGTGCCAGCAGCCAGGCCGGGACTCTCTCCTACGAGCAGTACTTC.